The rows below give T cell receptor beta chains drawn from one sample of a study of blood T cell repertoires in COVID-19. Produced via immunoSEQ multiplex PCR; TCRdb's table is partial and in-frame only. The repertoire consists of 15,000 to 20,000 clones, with roughly 87% occurring once and the leading ten covering 15% to 20%. Sequenced material: peripheral blood. The receptors were sampled from a man aged 50 to 59 with active COVID-19. The CDR3 runs from the conserved cysteine through the conserved F or W. Each record gives: CDR3 DNA, CDR3 protein, J gene, clone size, V gene, D gene, CDR3 length. The D gene is left open where the match is weak. The size of a clone is reported for some rows only, either as once, few or many, or as a class for expanded clones.

CDR3nt: TGTGCCAGCAGGATAGATCCGGGGGCCTACGAGCAGTACTTC
CDR3aa: CASRIDPGAYEQYF
j_gene: TRBJ2-7
abundance: -
v_gene: TRBV28
d_gene: -
len: 14

CDR3nt: TGTGCCATCAGGGGAGGGGCGGGCCCTTTCTACGAGCAGTACTTC
CDR3aa: CAIRGGAGPFYEQYF
j_gene: TRBJ2-7
abundance: -
v_gene: TRBV10-3
d_gene: TRBD2
len: 15

CDR3nt: TGCGCCAGCAGCCAAGAAGAGGACAGGGGGTGGGTCACTGAAGCTTTCTTT
CDR3aa: CASSQEEDRGWVTEAFF
j_gene: TRBJ1-1
abundance: -
v_gene: TRBV4-1
d_gene: TRBD1
len: 17

CDR3nt: TGTGCCAGCTCAGGAGGTGGAAACCGGAACACTGAAGCTTTCTTT
CDR3aa: CASSGGGNRNTEAFF
j_gene: TRBJ1-1
abundance: -
v_gene: TRBV18
d_gene: -
len: 15

CDR3nt: TGTGCCAGTACTCCGGGACACAACTATGGCTACACCTTC
CDR3aa: CASTPGHNYGYTF
j_gene: TRBJ1-2
abundance: -
v_gene: TRBV19
d_gene: -
len: 13

CDR3nt: TGTGCCAGCTCAGGACTAGCGGGGGCGGCAGATACGCAGTATTTT
CDR3aa: CASSGLAGAADTQYF
j_gene: TRBJ2-3
abundance: -
v_gene: TRBV18
d_gene: TRBD2
len: 15

CDR3nt: TGTGCCAGTAGTATAGATGGACTCTATGGCTACACCTTC
CDR3aa: CASSIDGLYGYTF
j_gene: TRBJ1-2
abundance: -
v_gene: TRBV19
d_gene: -
len: 13

CDR3nt: TGCGCCAGCAGCCCAAGCCCGGGACTAGAGTGGAATGAGCAGTTCTTC
CDR3aa: CASSPSPGLEWNEQFF
j_gene: TRBJ2-1
abundance: -
v_gene: TRBV5-1
d_gene: TRBD2
len: 16

CDR3nt: TGTGCCAGTAGTATGAGAGGGTTCAACGAAAAACTGTTTTTT
CDR3aa: CASSMRGFNEKLFF
j_gene: TRBJ1-4
abundance: -
v_gene: TRBV19
d_gene: -
len: 14

CDR3nt: TGTGCCAGCAGTCCAGTGGCCAGGGGAACCTCCTACGAGCAGTACTTC
CDR3aa: CASSPVARGTSYEQYF
j_gene: TRBJ2-7
abundance: -
v_gene: TRBV2
d_gene: -
len: 16

CDR3nt: TGTGCCAGTAGTAGGACAGGGATGAACACTGAAGCTTTCTTT
CDR3aa: CASSRTGMNTEAFF
j_gene: TRBJ1-1
abundance: once
v_gene: TRBV28
d_gene: TRBD1
len: 14

CDR3nt: TGTGCCACCAGTGATGCTGAGGGTCGGTCCTACAATGAGCAGTTCTTC
CDR3aa: CATSDAEGRSYNEQFF
j_gene: TRBJ2-1
abundance: -
v_gene: TRBV24-1
d_gene: -
len: 16

CDR3nt: TGCGCCAGCCGGAGCACAGGGGGCTTAGGAGAGACCCAGTACTTC
CDR3aa: CASRSTGGLGETQYF
j_gene: TRBJ2-5
abundance: -
v_gene: TRBV5-1
d_gene: TRBD1
len: 15

CDR3nt: TGTGCCACCAGCAGAGATCGCCTAGCGGGAGCAGAGACCCAGTACTTC
CDR3aa: CATSRDRLAGAETQYF
j_gene: TRBJ2-5
abundance: -
v_gene: TRBV15
d_gene: TRBD2
len: 16

CDR3nt: TGTGCCAGCAGTCCAGGGGACGGCTACACCTTC
CDR3aa: CASSPGDGYTF
j_gene: TRBJ1-2
abundance: -
v_gene: TRBV4-2
d_gene: -
len: 11

CDR3nt: TGTGCCAGTAGCCTACGTGGTATGAACACTGAAGCTTTCTTT
CDR3aa: CASSLRGMNTEAFF
j_gene: TRBJ1-1
abundance: -
v_gene: TRBV11-2
d_gene: -
len: 14

CDR3nt: TGTGCCAGCAGCTTGGAGCGGGAGGGCTCCGATACGCAGTATTTT
CDR3aa: CASSLEREGSDTQYF
j_gene: TRBJ2-3
abundance: -
v_gene: TRBV5-6
d_gene: TRBD2
len: 15

CDR3nt: TGTGCCAGCGCCCGGGACAGGGGAAACGGCGCTGCCAAAAACATTCAGTACTTC
CDR3aa: CASARDRGNGAAKNIQYF
j_gene: TRBJ2-4
abundance: -
v_gene: TRBV18
d_gene: TRBD1
len: 18

CDR3nt: TGTGCCAGCAGCTTTAGCGGCAATGAGCAGTTCTTC
CDR3aa: CASSFSGNEQFF
j_gene: TRBJ2-1
abundance: -
v_gene: TRBV7-8
d_gene: -
len: 12

CDR3nt: TGTGCCAGCAGCACCCACAGGGGTAACTATGGCTACACCTTC
CDR3aa: CASSTHRGNYGYTF
j_gene: TRBJ1-2
abundance: -
v_gene: TRBV7-2
d_gene: TRBD1
len: 14

CDR3nt: TGTGCCAGCCAGGAGTTAATCGGGGGGCTAAAAGACACCGGGGAGCTGTTTTTT
CDR3aa: CASQELIGGLKDTGELFF
j_gene: TRBJ2-2
abundance: -
v_gene: TRBV14
d_gene: -
len: 18

CDR3nt: TGTGCTAGCAGCTTAGGACTAGCGGGAGGGCCGGTAGATGAGCAGTTCTTC
CDR3aa: CASSLGLAGGPVDEQFF
j_gene: TRBJ2-1
abundance: -
v_gene: TRBV7-7
d_gene: TRBD2
len: 17

CDR3nt: TGTGCCAGCAGCTTAGCGGACTTCCATTACAATGAGCAGTTCTTC
CDR3aa: CASSLADFHYNEQFF
j_gene: TRBJ2-1
abundance: -
v_gene: TRBV11-1
d_gene: -
len: 15

CDR3nt: TGTGCCAGTAGTATAGGAGGAACGGAAAATTCACCCCTCCACTTT
CDR3aa: CASSIGGTENSPLHF
j_gene: TRBJ1-6
abundance: -
v_gene: TRBV19
d_gene: -
len: 15

CDR3nt: TGCGCCAGCAGCCGGCTAGTAGCGGGAGATGAGCAGTTCTTC
CDR3aa: CASSRLVAGDEQFF
j_gene: TRBJ2-1
abundance: -
v_gene: TRBV4-1
d_gene: TRBD2
len: 14

CDR3nt: TGTGCCAGCAGTTACGCCCAGGGGTCCTTCTCCTACGAGCAGTACTTC
CDR3aa: CASSYAQGSFSYEQYF
j_gene: TRBJ2-7
abundance: -
v_gene: TRBV6-5
d_gene: -
len: 16

CDR3nt: TGCGCCAGCAGCACGACACCACCCGACGAGCAGTACTTC
CDR3aa: CASSTTPPDEQYF
j_gene: TRBJ2-7
abundance: -
v_gene: TRBV5-1
d_gene: -
len: 13

CDR3nt: TGTGCCAGCAGCGTAGGACTACAAGTCCCCAATGAGCAGTTCTTC
CDR3aa: CASSVGLQVPNEQFF
j_gene: TRBJ2-1
abundance: -
v_gene: TRBV9
d_gene: -
len: 15

CDR3nt: TGTGCCAGCAGTTTGAGAAACAATTCACCCCTCCACTTT
CDR3aa: CASSLRNNSPLHF
j_gene: TRBJ1-6
abundance: -
v_gene: TRBV12-3/TRBV12-4
d_gene: -
len: 13

CDR3nt: TGTGCCAGCAGCTTAATGAGCGAGCAGTACTTC
CDR3aa: CASSLMSEQYF
j_gene: TRBJ2-7
abundance: -
v_gene: TRBV11-2
d_gene: -
len: 11

CDR3nt: TGTGCCAGCAGCTTGCAGGGGGCGCGAACTGAAGCTTTCTTT
CDR3aa: CASSLQGARTEAFF
j_gene: TRBJ1-1
abundance: -
v_gene: TRBV5-4
d_gene: TRBD1
len: 14

CDR3nt: TGCGCCAGCAGCCCCACGAATGAAGGGGTGGAGACCCAGTACTTC
CDR3aa: CASSPTNEGVETQYF
j_gene: TRBJ2-5
abundance: once
v_gene: TRBV5-1
d_gene: -
len: 15

CDR3nt: TGTGCCAGCAGCGGAGAACGGTCGGGACTAGCAGGCACCGGGGAGCTGTTTTTT
CDR3aa: CASSGERSGLAGTGELFF
j_gene: TRBJ2-2
abundance: once
v_gene: TRBV9
d_gene: TRBD2
len: 18

CDR3nt: TGTGCCAGCAGCTTAGAAGGGACAAGAGACAGGGAAGCTTTCTTT
CDR3aa: CASSLEGTRDREAFF
j_gene: TRBJ1-1
abundance: -
v_gene: TRBV11-2
d_gene: -
len: 15

CDR3nt: TGCAGCGTTGCCGCGACTAGCGGCAATGAGCAGTTCTTC
CDR3aa: CSVAATSGNEQFF
j_gene: TRBJ2-1
abundance: -
v_gene: TRBV29-1
d_gene: TRBD2
len: 13

CDR3nt: TGTGCCAGCAGCTTGGACGGGGGGAAATTCTTC
CDR3aa: CASSLDGGKFF
j_gene: TRBJ2-1
abundance: -
v_gene: TRBV5-8
d_gene: TRBD2
len: 11

CDR3nt: TGTGCCAGCAGTTACTCGATCGGGGGTTCAGCCTACGAGCAGTACTTC
CDR3aa: CASSYSIGGSAYEQYF
j_gene: TRBJ2-7
abundance: -
v_gene: TRBV6-2/TRBV6-3
d_gene: -
len: 16